This T cell receptor beta chain derives from a study of T cells after yellow fever vaccination. Study observations and caveats: Although most clonotypes did not, a small share appeared in both CD4 and CD8 compartments. Peaking on day 5 versus 15, the secondary response was faster but weaker. Abundant clonotypes from the bulk population could contaminate FACS-sorted repertoires.

CDR1 and CDR2 from the germline V gene are LGHNA and YNFKEQ. Trimming took 2 bases from V and 2 from J, leaving 12 bases between them. The CDR3 loop spans 15 amino acids. This clonotype was found a few times. Its antigen remains unknown. TCRdb reanalysed the 5' RACE reads using MiXCR and keeps one entry per CDR3 protein. The data hold around 600,000 distinct CDR3 sequences, with roughly an eighth observed a single time. Material: PBMCs, obtained on the day of the yellow fever booster vaccination. The sequence came from a man aged 25-45 years who received the YFV17D yellow fever vaccine. The V gene is TRBV4-2, the J gene TRBJ2-5; tentative D call: TRBD1 (6 bases). CDR3 DNA sequence: TGTGCCAGCAGCCAATGGCCGGGACAACAAGAGACCCAGTACTTC. Protein: CASSQWPGQQETQYF.